This T cell receptor beta chain was recorded in a study of T cells in localized non-small cell lung cancer. Trimming removed 1 base from V and 2 bases from J; junction bases left unmatched: 1. The germline CDR1 and CDR2 sequences are MNHNS and SASEGT. CDR3 length: 15 residues. Produced via immunoSEQ multiplex PCR; TCRdb's table is partial and in-frame only. Here the sample spans more than 2,500 clones, 27% being singletons. The specimen was normal lung tissue next to the tumor, collected before any cancer treatment. V and J are TRBV6-1 and TRBJ1-2, with 10 positions matching TRBD1. The receptor comes from a female donor aged 60 or older with stage I squamous cell lung carcinoma. DNA for the CDR3: TGTGCCAGCAGTGAAGGGGGACAGGGGAACTATGGCTACACCTTC. Its translation: CASSEGGQGNYGYTF.